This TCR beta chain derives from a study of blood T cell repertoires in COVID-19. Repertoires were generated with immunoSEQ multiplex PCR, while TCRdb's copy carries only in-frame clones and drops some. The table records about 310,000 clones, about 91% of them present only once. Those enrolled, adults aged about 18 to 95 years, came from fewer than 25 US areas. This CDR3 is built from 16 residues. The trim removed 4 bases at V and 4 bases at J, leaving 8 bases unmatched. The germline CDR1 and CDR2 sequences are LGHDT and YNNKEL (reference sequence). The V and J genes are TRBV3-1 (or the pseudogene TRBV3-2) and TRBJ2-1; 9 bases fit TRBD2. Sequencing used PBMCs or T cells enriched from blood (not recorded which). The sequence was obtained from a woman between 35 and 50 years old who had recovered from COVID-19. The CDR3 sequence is CASSRLAGAGYNEQFF. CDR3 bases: TGTGCCAGCAGCCGCTTAGCGGGAGCGGGGTACAATGAGCAGTTCTTC.